These T cell receptor beta chains were read from a single sample in a study of blood T cells in healthy people across ages. TCRdb recomputed calls from the 5' RACE reads with MiXCR, one row per CDR3 protein. This table has about 1.5 million distinct CDR3 sequences, under 55% appearing once. The sequencing input was blood. These receptors were collected from a woman aged 18-29 years in good health. Each CDR3 is given with its conserved first and last residue. A D gene is named only where the DNA matches it firmly. Only part of the rows carry a size: once, few, many, or a class if the clone is expanded.

J	V	D	size	CDR3	DNA
TRBJ2-3	TRBV7-2	TRBD2	-	CASSLGLAGGQDTDTQYF	TGTGCCAGCAGCCTTGGACTAGCGGGAGGACAGGACACAGATACGCAGTATTTT
TRBJ2-3	TRBV5-1	TRBD2	few	CASSRGSGESTDTQYF	TGCGCCAGCAGCAGGGGAAGCGGGGAAAGCACAGATACGCAGTATTTT
TRBJ1-1	TRBV25-1	-	-	CASSVPGSEAFF	TGTGCCAGCAGTGTCCCTGGGTCTGAAGCTTTCTTT
TRBJ2-1	TRBV29-1	TRBD2	once	CSVDTSASSYNEQFF	TGCAGCGTTGACACTAGCGCCTCCTCCTACAATGAGCAGTTCTTC
TRBJ2-7	TRBV18	TRBD2	-	CASSPGRGRYYEQYF	TGTGCCAGCTCGCCCGGGAGGGGCCGTTACTACGAGCAGTACTTC
TRBJ1-4	TRBV7-2	-	many	CASSLSATNEKLFF	TGTGCCAGCAGCTTATCCGCAACTAATGAAAAACTGTTTTTT
TRBJ2-2	TRBV20-1	-	-	CSARDPVGNTGELFF	TGCAGTGCTAGAGATCCCGTGGGAAACACCGGGGAGCTGTTTTTT
TRBJ1-1	TRBV20-1	-	-	CSAHDPGRSMNTEAFF	TGCAGTGCCCACGACCCCGGTAGGAGCATGAACACTGAAGCTTTCTTT
TRBJ1-5	TRBV4-1	-	-	CASSQEGSSNQPQHF	TGCGCCAGCAGCCAAGAAGGTTCCAGCAATCAGCCCCAGCATTTT
TRBJ2-1	TRBV3-1	TRBD1	many	CASSHRGQGGNEQFF	TGTGCCAGCAGCCACCGTGGACAGGGCGGCAATGAGCAGTTCTTC
TRBJ1-1	TRBV4-2	-	-	CASSQRQSGSEAFF	TGTGCCAGCAGCCAGAGACAGAGTGGTTCTGAAGCTTTCTTT
TRBJ2-7	TRBV4-2	-	-	CASSQEEQTGGIYEQYF	TGTGCCAGCAGCCAAGAAGAGCAAACAGGTGGAATTTACGAGCAGTACTTC
TRBJ1-2	TRBV12-3/TRBV12-4	-	-	CASSLAGAAYGYTF	TGTGCCAGCAGTTTAGCGGGGGCAGCCTATGGCTACACCTTC
TRBJ2-3	TRBV29-1	-	-	CSVVGEDTDTQYF	TGCAGCGTTGTGGGGGAAGACACAGATACGCAGTATTTT
TRBJ2-7	TRBV4-3	-	-	CASSQDSRRAYEQYF	TGCGCCAGCAGCCAAGATTCCAGGAGGGCGTACGAGCAGTACTTC
TRBJ1-1	TRBV20-1	TRBD1	-	CSARDQGGRNTEAFF	TGCAGTGCTAGAGATCAGGGGGGCCGGAACACTGAAGCTTTCTTT
TRBJ2-5	TRBV5-1	-	once	CASSLGTAEEETQYF	TGCGCCAGCAGCTTGGGGACGGCTGAAGAAGAGACCCAGTACTTC
TRBJ1-2	TRBV24-1	-	-	CATSERDKNYGYTF	TGTGCCACCAGTGAACGGGACAAAAACTATGGCTACACCTTC
TRBJ2-3	TRBV10-3	-	few	CAISHSPPDTQYF	TGTGCCATCAGCCACTCTCCCCCGGATACGCAGTATTTT
TRBJ1-2	TRBV3-1	-	few	CASSTDGLYGYTF	TGTGCCAGCAGCACCGACGGCCTCTATGGCTACACCTTC
TRBJ2-7	TRBV12-3/TRBV12-4	-	-	CASTIAGFGYEQYF	TGTGCCAGCACCATCGCGGGATTTGGGTACGAGCAGTACTTC
TRBJ2-3	TRBV29-1	TRBD2	-	CSVGSLAGGTDTQYF	TGCAGCGTTGGGTCACTAGCGGGGGGCACAGATACGCAGTATTTT
TRBJ2-5	TRBV7-3	-	-	CASSLIKGDRETQYF	TGTGCCAGCAGCTTAATCAAGGGGGATCGAGAGACCCAGTACTTC
TRBJ2-3	TRBV4-3	TRBD2	-	CASSQGLAGDPTDTQYF	TGCGCCAGCAGCCAAGGGCTAGCGGGAGATCCCACAGATACGCAGTATTTT
TRBJ2-5	TRBV12-3/TRBV12-4	-	-	CASSLWPEETQYF	TGTGCCAGCAGTTTATGGCCGGAAGAGACCCAGTACTTC
TRBJ1-1	TRBV5-1	-	-	CASSFVQGGTEAFF	TGCGCCAGCAGCTTTGTGCAGGGAGGTACTGAAGCTTTCTTT
TRBJ2-5	TRBV12-3/TRBV12-4	-	few	CASSPQGPETQYF	TGTGCCAGCAGTCCTCAGGGGCCAGAGACCCAGTACTTC
TRBJ2-5	TRBV9	-	-	CASSVDVGGFRFRETQYF	TGTGCCAGCAGCGTAGACGTGGGAGGCTTCCGATTTCGGGAGACCCAGTACTTC
TRBJ1-2	TRBV29-1	TRBD1	-	CSVARGIYGYTF	TGCAGCGTTGCCAGGGGGATCTATGGCTACACCTTC
TRBJ2-7	TRBV2	-	-	CASKTAVSSYEQYF	TGTGCCAGCAAGACGGCGGTAAGCTCCTACGAGCAGTACTTC
TRBJ2-5	TRBV29-1	TRBD1	-	CSVRQGGETQYF	TGCAGCGTCCGACAGGGGGGAGAGACCCAGTACTTC
TRBJ2-7	TRBV29-1	TRBD1	few	CSVRDRGLTSYNEQYF	TGCAGCGTTCGGGACAGGGGGCTTACCTCCTACAATGAGCAGTACTTC
TRBJ2-1	TRBV7-9	-	-	CSSSLGVADNEQFF	TGTTCCAGCAGCTTAGGGGTGGCAGACAATGAGCAGTTCTTC
TRBJ2-3	TRBV4-1	-	-	CASSQGDWFTDTQYF	TGCGCCAGCAGCCAAGGGGACTGGTTCACAGATACGCAGTATTTT
TRBJ1-2	TRBV20-1	TRBD1	few	CSARDQGDYGYTF	TGCAGTGCTAGAGATCAGGGGGACTATGGCTACACCTTC
TRBJ1-1	TRBV13	-	-	CASALMQGLAAFF	TGTGCCAGCGCCTTAATGCAGGGACTTGCTGCTTTCTTT
TRBJ1-2	TRBV29-1	-	-	CSVTEAHSASYGYTF	TGCAGCGTTACCGAGGCTCATTCCGCTAGCTATGGCTACACCTTC
TRBJ1-2	TRBV12-3/TRBV12-4	-	-	CASSLRHLNYGYTF	TGTGCCAGCAGTTTAAGACACCTTAACTATGGCTACACCTTC
TRBJ2-6	TRBV29-1	-	-	CSVFISGANVLTF	TGCAGCGTTTTTATCTCTGGGGCCAACGTCCTGACTTTC
TRBJ2-3	TRBV10-1	-	few	CASSDGQIRTDTQYF	TGCGCCAGCAGCGACGGACAGATACGCACAGATACGCAGTATTTT
TRBJ1-3	TRBV2	-	-	CASSENSNSGNTIYF	TGTGCCAGCAGTGAAAACTCGAACTCTGGAAACACCATATATTTT